A selection of T cell receptor beta chains follows, all from one sample in a study of T cell responses to AZD1222 COVID-19 vaccine. Assay: immunoSEQ multiplex PCR; the TCRdb copy retains only in-frame clones and omits some. Of about 80,000 clones detected, under 95% appear once; the ten largest clones hold around 8%. The material sequenced was peripheral blood, taken 28 days after the second AZD1222 dose. All receptors derive from an adult who received the AZD1222 COVID-19 vaccine. Each CDR3 is given with its conserved first and last residue. A D gene is named only where the DNA matches it firmly. Clone size is given for some rows only: seen once, a few or many times, or a class if the clone is expanded.

j_gene: TRBJ1-2; abundance: .; v_gene: TRBV30; d_gene: TRBD1; CDR3nt: TGTGCCTGGATGGGACAGGGGGCGCTGGGCTACACCTTC; CDR3aa: CAWMGQGALGYTF
j_gene: TRBJ1-5; abundance: .; v_gene: TRBV7-6; d_gene: .; CDR3nt: TGTGCCAGCAGCTTAGGACCTATTAAGGAGCCCCAGCATTTT; CDR3aa: CASSLGPIKEPQHF
j_gene: TRBJ1-2; abundance: .; v_gene: TRBV27; d_gene: .; CDR3nt: TGTGCCAGCAGTACCAGTACGGGGGATGTAAGCTATGGCTACACCTTC; CDR3aa: CASSTSTGDVSYGYTF
j_gene: TRBJ2-2; abundance: .; v_gene: TRBV15; d_gene: .; CDR3nt: TGTGCCACCAGCAGAGACAGAACGAACACCGGGGAGCTGTTTTTT; CDR3aa: CATSRDRTNTGELFF
j_gene: TRBJ2-7; abundance: .; v_gene: TRBV15; d_gene: TRBD1; CDR3nt: TGTGCCACCAGCAGAGATCGGGACAGGCGGTACGAGCAGTACTTC; CDR3aa: CATSRDRDRRYEQYF
j_gene: TRBJ2-1; abundance: .; v_gene: TRBV6-2/TRBV6-3; d_gene: TRBD2; CDR3nt: TGTGCCAGCAGCCCCGGGACTAGTCCTAATGAGCAGTTCTTC; CDR3aa: CASSPGTSPNEQFF
j_gene: TRBJ2-3; abundance: .; v_gene: TRBV3-1/TRBV3-2; d_gene: TRBD2; CDR3nt: TGTGCCAGCAGCCAAATGGGACTAACGTCTAGCACAGATACGCAGTATTTT; CDR3aa: CASSQMGLTSSTDTQYF
j_gene: TRBJ2-6; abundance: .; v_gene: TRBV5-1; d_gene: TRBD1; CDR3nt: TGCGCCAGCAGCTTTTCCGGGACAGGGACAGTGGCCAACGTCCTGACTTTC; CDR3aa: CASSFSGTGTVANVLTF
j_gene: TRBJ1-5; abundance: few; v_gene: TRBV6-5; d_gene: .; CDR3nt: TGTGCCAGCAGTTTCTACATCAATCAGCCCCAGCATTTT; CDR3aa: CASSFYINQPQHF
j_gene: TRBJ2-1; abundance: .; v_gene: TRBV19; d_gene: .; CDR3nt: TGTGCCAGCAAACCGACTAACTCAAATGAGCAGTTCTTC; CDR3aa: CASKPTNSNEQFF
j_gene: TRBJ1-2; abundance: .; v_gene: TRBV12-3/TRBV12-4; d_gene: .; CDR3nt: TGTGCCAGCAGTTTAGTCCCGGGTTATGGCTACACCTTC; CDR3aa: CASSLVPGYGYTF
j_gene: TRBJ1-5; abundance: .; v_gene: TRBV2; d_gene: TRBD1; CDR3nt: TGTGCCAGCAGACGGACAGGTCCCAATCAGCCCCAGCATTTT; CDR3aa: CASRRTGPNQPQHF
j_gene: TRBJ2-2; abundance: .; v_gene: TRBV11-3; d_gene: TRBD2; CDR3nt: TGTGCCAGCAGCCCTAGCGCGGGAGGCGGTTCTGGGGAGCTGTTTTTT; CDR3aa: CASSPSAGGGSGELFF
j_gene: TRBJ1-3; abundance: .; v_gene: TRBV15; d_gene: TRBD1; CDR3nt: TGTGCCACCAGCAGACCTTCGACAGGGACTGGAAACACCATATATTTT; CDR3aa: CATSRPSTGTGNTIYF
j_gene: TRBJ2-2; abundance: once; v_gene: TRBV5-1; d_gene: TRBD2; CDR3nt: TGCGCCAGCAGCTTGGTGGGGGACTATTCTACCGGGGAGCTGTTTTTT; CDR3aa: CASSLVGDYSTGELFF
j_gene: TRBJ1-5; abundance: .; v_gene: TRBV27; d_gene: .; CDR3nt: TGTGCCAGCAGAATGGACGGGTATCAGCCCCAGCATTTT; CDR3aa: CASRMDGYQPQHF
j_gene: TRBJ2-2; abundance: .; v_gene: TRBV5-1; d_gene: TRBD2; CDR3nt: TGCGCCAGCAGCTTGGTTGCGGGAGGGCCGACCGGGGAGCTGTTTTTT; CDR3aa: CASSLVAGGPTGELFF
j_gene: TRBJ1-1; abundance: .; v_gene: TRBV7-9; d_gene: .; CDR3nt: TGTGCCAGCAGCTTAGGCTGGGGTGGAACTGAAGCTTTCTTT; CDR3aa: CASSLGWGGTEAFF